This T cell receptor (beta chain) appears in the sequencing data of a study of naive CD8 T cells in extremely preterm neonates. Method: immunoSEQ multiplex PCR; TCRdb's copy keeps in-frame clones and lacks some. The table lists fewer than 25,000 clones, around 89% of them singletons, with 0.7% to 1% in the top ten. CDR1 SGDLS and CDR2 YYNGEE come from the germline V gene. Trimming cost V 0 bases and J 4 bases; bases outside gene matches: 4. This CDR3 is built from 14 residues. Preterm samples came from extremely preterm deliveries at roughly 21-28 weeks. Excluded: fetal demise, active maternal HSV, known maternal HIV. Sorting kept Annexin V-negative CD3+CD8+CD45RA+CCR7+ naive T cells. Study-wide results and caveats: Preterm neonates shared more CDR3 nucleotide sequences (approximately 2.7%) than older groups. Compared with all age groups, preterm neonates showed less repertoire richness. Preterm CDR3s were shorter than older groups', with fewer N additions and less trimming.

Comment on this clone: Antigen unknown.

The TCR was taken from a boy who was born preterm. Material: naive CD8+ T cells from cord blood. The chain has TRBV9 and TRBJ2-7; 7 positions agree with TRBD1. The CDR3 reads CASSVAMTGYEQYF. Written as DNA, the CDR3 is TGTGCCAGCAGCGTAGCTATGACAGGGTACGAGCAGTACTTC.